This TCR beta chain was retrieved from a study of cytomegalovirus exposure and HLA in healthy donors. Study findings and constraints: Upon later analysis, TCR association rates were observed to vary by HLA locus, being highest for DRB1 and lowest for HLA-C. Sequencing had likely introduced a cluster of highly shared sequence variants as an artifact. In a later analysis, productive TCRs from donors in an Asian-associated ancestry cluster reportedly carried fewer N-insertions than the cohort mean.

PCR involved 60 Vbeta and 13 Jbeta primers. As originally analysed: In a later analysis, of approximately 81 million unique beta chains, about 12 million appeared in at least two donors. Clones were read by immunoSEQ multiplex PCR, and TCRdb kept only the in-frame ones, dropping some. V, J and clone size were drawn from that table, and D and trimming were deduced from the DNA. Of around 140,000 clones listed, approximately 75% are singletons. Only one count was recorded for this clone. Antigen unknown. CDR1 is LNHDA and CDR2 is SQIVND in the germline V gene (reference sequence). The V and J ends lost 6 bases and 2 bases respectively, with 20 bases between them. This CDR3 comprises 17 residues.

Material: PBMCs. The sequence derives from a man aged 45 to 65 in good health and CMV-seropositive. The rearrangement uses TRBV19 and TRBJ1-5; a possible D gene is TRBD1 (6 bases). The CDR3 loop reads CASSLGQPPRGNQPQHF. CDR3 coding DNA: TGTGCCAGTAGCCTTGGACAGCCTCCCAGAGGCAATCAGCCCCAGCATTTT.